A single sample gave rise to the 18 T cell receptor beta chains below, sequenced in a study of CD8+ T cells in alopecia areata. Sequencing templates came from extracted RNA that was reverse transcribed into cDNA. Assay: immunoSEQ multiplex PCR; the TCRdb copy retains only in-frame clones and omits some. Of 100,000 to 130,000 clones listed, 45% to 70% are singletons. Sequenced: CD8+ T cells sorted from blood. All receptors derive from a human donor in good health.

This chain joins TRBV27 and TRBJ2-6; D call uncertain. Germline V gives CDR1 MNHEY, CDR2 SMNVEV (reference sequence). The CDR3 extends over 13 amino acids. The germline V and J ends were trimmed by 5 bases and 2 bases, with 4 bases remaining between them. The CDR3 reads CASSPAGANVLTF. The DNA of the CDR3 is TGTGCCAGCAGTCCCGCTGGGGCCAACGTCCTGACTTTC.

This clone was detected a few times. The gene calls are TRBV29-1 and TRBJ2-3; maybe TRBD1 (5 bases). The CDR3 length is 15 residues. Looked up from germline, CDR1 is SQVTM and CDR2 is ANQGSEA. Trimming pared 6 bases from V and 5 bases from J, leaving 21 bases between. The CDR3 here is CSVTRALNLKDTQYF. For the CDR3, the DNA is TGCAGCGTCACCAGGGCGCTGAATTTAAAAGATACGCAGTATTTT.

The chain uses TRBV7-8 and TRBJ2-3, with 7 bases aligning to TRBD2. This CDR3 contains 16 residues. V lost 1 base to trimming and J lost 2 bases; unmatched junction nucleotides: 6. Germline V CDR1 and CDR2: SGHVS, FQNEAQ. CDR3 protein: CASSLGAGDPTDTQYF. The CDR3 region has the DNA TGTGCCAGCAGCTTAGGGGCGGGGGACCCCACAGATACGCAGTATTTT.

This clone was observed a single time. This sequence joins TRBV28 and TRBJ1-2; perhaps TRBD1 as D (6 bases). Trimming removed 3 bases at V and 3 bases at J, with 8 bases between. The CDR3 has 13 amino acids. Germline V gene data show CDR1 as MDHEN and CDR2 as SYDVKM. The CDR3 reads CASSFAGDYGYTF. DNA for the CDR3: TGTGCCAGCAGTTTCGCAGGGGACTATGGCTACACCTTC.

This clone was observed a few times. The CDR3 here is CASSFTPGLGGRETQYF. Written as DNA, the CDR3 is TGTGCCAGCAGTTTTACCCCCGGACTAGGCGGACGAGAGACCCAGTACTTC. The rearrangement uses TRBV11-2 and TRBJ2-5; 7 nucleotides match TRBD2. Germline assignment: CDR1 SGHAT and CDR2 FQNNGV. Trimming removed 6 bases from V and 4 bases from J; junction bases left unmatched: 17. This CDR3 comprises 17 residues.

V is TRBV29-1 and J is TRBJ2-6; 9 positions agree with TRBD1. The CDR3 runs 14 residues. V lost 7 bases and J lost 2; bases outside the gene matches: 3. The V gene's germline CDR1 is SQVTM and CDR2 ANQGSEA. DNA of the CDR3: TGCAGCGCCACAGGGGGCCCTGGGGCCAACGTCCTGACTTTC. As protein: CSATGGPGANVLTF.

Only a few counts were recorded for this clone. This chain joins TRBV19 and TRBJ2-1; D not certain. The CDR3 spans 15 residues. Trimming took 1 base from V and 0 from J, leaving 7 bases between them. Germline V CDR1 and CDR2: LNHDA, SQIVND (reference sequence). CDR3 residues: CASSIVTISYNEQFF. In DNA form, the CDR3 reads TGTGCCAGTAGTATAGTTACGATCTCCTACAATGAGCAGTTCTTC.

This rearrangement joins TRBV15 to TRBJ2-5, with D unresolved. The J call may not be correct, given that the DNA end is closer to TRBJ2-7. This CDR3 is 13 amino acids long. The germline gives CDR1 LNHNV, CDR2 YYDKDF (reference sequence). The CDR3 DNA is TGTGCCACCAGCAGAACCGGCGGCTACGAGCAGTACTTC. Residues: CATSRTGGYEQYF.

This CDR3 reads CASSQELALAGGAYEQYF. DNA for the CDR3: TGCGCCAGCAGCCAAGAACTCGCCCTAGCGGGGGGAGCCTACGAGCAGTACTTC. This chain joins TRBV4-3 and TRBJ2-7; 11 bases match TRBD2. The CDR3 spans 18 residues. Germline V gene data show CDR1 as LGHNA and CDR2 as YSLEER. The V segment lost 0 bases and the J segment 2 bases; nucleotides outside the gene matches: 9.

This clone was seen only once. In the same sample, other DNA sequences code for this CDR3. The V call is TRBV20-1, the J call TRBJ2-7, with D possibly being TRBD1 (5 bases). The CDR3 spans 11 residues. CDR1 and CDR2 from the germline V gene are DFQATT and SNEGSKA (reference sequence). V was pared by 5 bases and J by 4 bases, with 9 bases between. This CDR3 reads CSARRGYEQYF. CDR3 in DNA: TGCAGTGCTCGTAGGGGTTACGAGCAGTACTTC.

Many counts were recorded for this clone. The chain combines TRBV6-4 with TRBJ2-2; D may be TRBD1 or TRBD2 (5 bases each). The germline V gene encodes CDR1 MRHNA and CDR2 SNTAGT. Trimming stripped 0 bases from V and 9 bases from J, with 17 bases between. The CDR3 is 16 residues long. The CDR3 sequence: CASSDSGGQGHRELFF. The CDR3 DNA is TGTGCCAGCAGTGACTCGGGCGGGCAGGGCCACCGGGAGCTGTTTTTT.

The V gene is TRBV15, the J gene TRBJ2-7; TRBD2 matches at 8 bases. Trimming removed 3 bases from V and 2 bases from J; junction bases left unmatched: 3. This CDR3 comprises 14 residues. CDR1 is LNHNV and CDR2 is YYDKDF in the germline V gene (reference sequence). Written as DNA, the CDR3 is TGTGCCACCAGCAGGGATAGCGGGGCCTACGAGCAGTACTTC. As protein: CATSRDSGAYEQYF.

There are a few counts of this clone. This sequence joins TRBV28 and TRBJ2-7; D gene unclear. The length of the CDR3 is 13 residues. Germline CDR1 and CDR2: MDHEN and SYDVKM. V was shortened by 5 bases and J by 5 bases, with 13 bases between the two germline ends. The CDR3 reads CASSRLVTDEQYF. The CDR3 nucleotides are TGTGCCAGCAGTCGCTTGGTAACGGACGAGCAGTACTTC.

The chain uses TRBV30 and TRBJ1-1, with a weak D call TRBD1 (5 bases). The germline gives CDR1 GTSNPN, CDR2 SVGIG (reference sequence). The CDR3 sequence is 13 residues long. The germline V and J ends were trimmed by 0 bases and 3 bases, with 8 bases remaining between them. CDR3 loop: CAWSVGGDTEAFF. As DNA, the CDR3 is TGTGCCTGGAGTGTTGGGGGGGACACTGAAGCTTTCTTT. Full variable domain (rest looked up from reference TRBV30 and TRBJ1-1): SQTIHQWPATLVQPVGSPLSLECTVEGTSNPNLYWYRQAAGRGLQLLFYSVGIGQISSEVPQNLSASRPQDRQFILSSKKLLLSDSGFYLCAWSVGGDTEAFFGQGTRLTVV.

The chain has TRBV2 and TRBJ1-2; D may be TRBD1 (6 bases). The CDR3 runs 13 residues. Trimming took 7 bases from V and 4 from J, leaving 13 bases between them. Germline values: CDR1 SNHLY, CDR2 FYNNEI. CDR3 sequence: CASNWADSYGYTF. CDR3 sequence (DNA): TGTGCCAGCAACTGGGCGGACAGCTATGGCTACACCTTC.

The chain has TRBV7-2 and TRBJ2-7, with D tentatively TRBD2 (6 bases). With 1 base removed from V and 0 bases from J, the gap between germline ends came to 10 bases. The CDR3 is made up of 15 amino acids. Germline CDR1 is SGHTA and CDR2 is FQGNSA. The CDR3 nucleotides are TGTGCCAGCAGCTTAGGGCGGGGACTCTCCTACGAGCAGTACTTC. It encodes CASSLGRGLSYEQYF.

This clone showed up just once. V is TRBV5-1 and J is TRBJ2-1; D unclear. CDR3 length: 12 amino acids. The germline V gene has CDR1 SGHRS and CDR2 YFSETQ. V gave up 4 bases and J gave up 4 bases, with 6 bases separating them. CDR3: CASSPGYNEQFF. As DNA, the CDR3 is TGCGCCAGCAGCCCGGGTTACAATGAGCAGTTCTTC.

The rearrangement uses TRBV6-6 and TRBJ2-5; D is unclear. Per the germline V gene, CDR1 is MNHNY and CDR2 is SVGAGI (reference sequence). This CDR3 is built from 13 residues. Trimming removed 0 bases at V and 4 bases at J, with 6 bases between. The CDR3 DNA sequence: TGTGCCAGCAGTTACTCGAGGCTAGAGACCCAGTACTTC. It specifies CASSYSRLETQYF.